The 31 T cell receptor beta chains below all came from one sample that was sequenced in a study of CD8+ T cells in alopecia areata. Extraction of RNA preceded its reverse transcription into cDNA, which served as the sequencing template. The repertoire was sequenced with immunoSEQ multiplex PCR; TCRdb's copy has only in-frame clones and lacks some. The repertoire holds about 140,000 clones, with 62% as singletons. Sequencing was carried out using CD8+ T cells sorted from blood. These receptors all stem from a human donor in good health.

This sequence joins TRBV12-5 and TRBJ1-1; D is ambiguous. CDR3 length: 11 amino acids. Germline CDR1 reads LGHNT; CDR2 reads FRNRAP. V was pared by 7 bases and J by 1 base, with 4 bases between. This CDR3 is CASEENTEAFF. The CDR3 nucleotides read TGTGCTAGTGAGGAGAACACTGAAGCTTTCTTT.

The CDR3 DNA is TGCGCCAGCAGCTTGGGTTGGGGCACCTACGAGCAGTACTTC. This translates into CASSLGWGTYEQYF. V gene TRBV5-1 combines with J gene TRBJ2-7, with a tentative D call TRBD1 (5 bases). CDR3 size: 14 residues. With 0 bases removed from V and 2 bases from J, the gap between germline ends came to 9 bases. Germline lookup yields CDR1 SGHRS and CDR2 YFSETQ.

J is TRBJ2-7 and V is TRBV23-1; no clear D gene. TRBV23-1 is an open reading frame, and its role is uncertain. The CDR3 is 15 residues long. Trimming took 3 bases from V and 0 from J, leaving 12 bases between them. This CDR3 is CASSHLVTDSYEQYF. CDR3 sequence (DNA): TGCGCCAGCAGTCACCTCGTAACCGACTCCTACGAGCAGTACTTC.

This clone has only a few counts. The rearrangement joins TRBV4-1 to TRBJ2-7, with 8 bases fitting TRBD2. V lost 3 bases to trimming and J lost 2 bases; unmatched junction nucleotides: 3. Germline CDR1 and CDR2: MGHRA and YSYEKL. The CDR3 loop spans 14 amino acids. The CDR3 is CASSHQGLAYEQYF. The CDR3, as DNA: TGCGCCAGCAGCCACCAGGGACTAGCCTACGAGCAGTACTTC.

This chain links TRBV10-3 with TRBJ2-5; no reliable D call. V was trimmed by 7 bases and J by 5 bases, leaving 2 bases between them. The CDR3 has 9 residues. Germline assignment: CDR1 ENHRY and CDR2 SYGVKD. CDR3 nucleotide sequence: TGTGCCATCACGGAGACCCAGTACTTC. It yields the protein CAITETQYF.

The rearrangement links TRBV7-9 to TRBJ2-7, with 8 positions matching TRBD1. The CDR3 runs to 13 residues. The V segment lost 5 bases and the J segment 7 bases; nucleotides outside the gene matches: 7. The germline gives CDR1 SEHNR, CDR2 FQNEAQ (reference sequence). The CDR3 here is CASSPQGAWEQYF. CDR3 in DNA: TGTGCCAGCAGCCCGCAGGGGGCGTGGGAGCAGTACTTC.

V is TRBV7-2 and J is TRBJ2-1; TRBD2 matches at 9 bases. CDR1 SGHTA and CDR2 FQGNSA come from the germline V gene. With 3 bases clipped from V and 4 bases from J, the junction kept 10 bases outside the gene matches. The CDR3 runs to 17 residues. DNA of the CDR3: TGTGCCAGCAGCTTCCCGGCGGGAGGGGAGACATACAATGAGCAGTTCTTC. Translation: CASSFPAGGETYNEQFF. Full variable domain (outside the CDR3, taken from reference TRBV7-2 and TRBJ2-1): GAGVSQSPSNKVTEKGKDVELRCDPISGHTALYWYRQSLGQGLEFLIYFQGNSAPDKSGLPSDRFSAERTGGSVSTLTIQRTQQEDSAVYLCASSFPAGGETYNEQFFGPGTRLTVL.

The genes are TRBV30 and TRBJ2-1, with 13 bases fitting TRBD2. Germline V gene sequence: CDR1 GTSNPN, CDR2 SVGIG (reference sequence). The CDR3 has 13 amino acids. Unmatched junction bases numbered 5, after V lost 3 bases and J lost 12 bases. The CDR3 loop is CAWSQLAGGVQFF. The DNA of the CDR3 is TGTGCCTGGAGCCAACTAGCGGGAGGGGTGCAGTTCTTC.

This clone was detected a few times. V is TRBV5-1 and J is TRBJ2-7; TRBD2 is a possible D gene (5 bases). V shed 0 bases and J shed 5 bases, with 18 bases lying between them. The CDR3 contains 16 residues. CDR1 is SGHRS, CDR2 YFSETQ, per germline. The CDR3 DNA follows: TGCGCCAGCAGCTTGGTACGGGCGGGCCCCAACCACGAGCAGTACTTC. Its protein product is CASSLVRAGPNHEQYF.

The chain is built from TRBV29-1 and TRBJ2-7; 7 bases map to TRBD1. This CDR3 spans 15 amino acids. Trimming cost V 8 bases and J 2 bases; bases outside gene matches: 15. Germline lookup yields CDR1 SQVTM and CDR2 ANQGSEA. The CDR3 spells CSTNLRDRPTYEQYF. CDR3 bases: TGCAGCACCAACCTCCGGGACAGACCGACCTACGAGCAGTACTTC.

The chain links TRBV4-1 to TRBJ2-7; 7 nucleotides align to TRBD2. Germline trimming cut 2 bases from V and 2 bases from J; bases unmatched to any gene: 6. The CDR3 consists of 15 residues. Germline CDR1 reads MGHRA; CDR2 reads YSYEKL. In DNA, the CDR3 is TGCGCCAGCAGCCAAAAACTAGCGTCAGCCTACGAGCAGTACTTC. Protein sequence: CASSQKLASAYEQYF.

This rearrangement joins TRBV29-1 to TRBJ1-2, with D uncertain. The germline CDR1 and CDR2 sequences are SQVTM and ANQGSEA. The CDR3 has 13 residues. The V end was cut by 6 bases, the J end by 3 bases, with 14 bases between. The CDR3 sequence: CSVRTPPDYGYTF. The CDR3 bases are TGCAGCGTCCGGACGCCTCCAGACTATGGCTACACCTTC.

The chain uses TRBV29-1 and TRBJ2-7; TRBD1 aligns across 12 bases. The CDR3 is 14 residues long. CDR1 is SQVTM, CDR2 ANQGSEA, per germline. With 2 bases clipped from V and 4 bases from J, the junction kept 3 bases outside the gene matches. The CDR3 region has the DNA TGCAGCGTTGAAATGGGACAGGGGGCTTACGAGCAGTACTTC. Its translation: CSVEMGQGAYEQYF.

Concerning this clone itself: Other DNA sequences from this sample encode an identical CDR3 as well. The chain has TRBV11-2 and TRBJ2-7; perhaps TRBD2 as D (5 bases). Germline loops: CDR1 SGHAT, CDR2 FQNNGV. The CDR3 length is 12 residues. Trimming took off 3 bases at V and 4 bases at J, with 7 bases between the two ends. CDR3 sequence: CASSFGVYEQYF. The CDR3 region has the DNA TGTGCCAGCAGCTTCGGGGTGTACGAGCAGTACTTC.

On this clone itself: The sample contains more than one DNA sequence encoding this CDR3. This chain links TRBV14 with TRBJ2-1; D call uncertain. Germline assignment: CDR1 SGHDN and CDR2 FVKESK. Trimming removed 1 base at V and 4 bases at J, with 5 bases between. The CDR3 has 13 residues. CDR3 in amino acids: CASSQGRYNEQFF. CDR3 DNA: TGTGCCAGCAGCCAAGGTCGATACAATGAGCAGTTCTTC.

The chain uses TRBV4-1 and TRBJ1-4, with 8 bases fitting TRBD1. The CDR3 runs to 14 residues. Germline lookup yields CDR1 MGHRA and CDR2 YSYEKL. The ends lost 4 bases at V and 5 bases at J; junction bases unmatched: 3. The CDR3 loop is CASSPGQGNEKLFF. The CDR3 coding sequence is TGCGCCAGCAGCCCCGGACAGGGAAATGAAAAACTGTTTTTT.

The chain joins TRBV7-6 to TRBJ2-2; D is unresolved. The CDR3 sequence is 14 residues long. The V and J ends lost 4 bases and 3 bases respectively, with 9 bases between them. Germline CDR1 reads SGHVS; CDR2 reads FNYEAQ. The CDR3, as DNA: TGTGCCAGCAGCTCCACAGTCTACACCGGGGAGCTGTTTTTT. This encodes CASSSTVYTGELFF.

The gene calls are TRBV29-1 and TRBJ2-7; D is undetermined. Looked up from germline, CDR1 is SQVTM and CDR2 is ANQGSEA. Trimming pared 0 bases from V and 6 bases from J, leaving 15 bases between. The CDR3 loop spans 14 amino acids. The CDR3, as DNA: TGCAGCGTTGAAGATCAGGTGATAGGAGCCGAGCAGTACTTC. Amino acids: CSVEDQVIGAEQYF.

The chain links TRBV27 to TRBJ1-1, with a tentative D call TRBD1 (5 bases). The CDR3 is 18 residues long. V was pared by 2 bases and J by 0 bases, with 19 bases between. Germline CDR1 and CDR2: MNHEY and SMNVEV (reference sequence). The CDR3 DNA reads TGTGCCAGCAGTTTAAATTTTGCAGGGCGAGTAATGAACACTGAAGCTTTCTTT. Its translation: CASSLNFAGRVMNTEAFF.

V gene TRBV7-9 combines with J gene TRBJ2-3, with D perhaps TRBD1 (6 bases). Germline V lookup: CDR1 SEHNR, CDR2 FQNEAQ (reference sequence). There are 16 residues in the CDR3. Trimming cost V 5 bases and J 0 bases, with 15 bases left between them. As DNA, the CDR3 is TGTGCCAGCAGCAACCGTAACAGGGACAGCACAGATACGCAGTATTTT. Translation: CASSNRNRDSTDTQYF.

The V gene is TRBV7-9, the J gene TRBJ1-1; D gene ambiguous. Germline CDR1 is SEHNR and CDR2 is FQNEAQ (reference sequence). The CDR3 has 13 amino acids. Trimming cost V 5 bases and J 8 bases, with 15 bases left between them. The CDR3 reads CASSEDFGGEAFF. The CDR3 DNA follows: TGTGCCAGCAGCGAAGACTTCGGTGGGGAAGCTTTCTTT.

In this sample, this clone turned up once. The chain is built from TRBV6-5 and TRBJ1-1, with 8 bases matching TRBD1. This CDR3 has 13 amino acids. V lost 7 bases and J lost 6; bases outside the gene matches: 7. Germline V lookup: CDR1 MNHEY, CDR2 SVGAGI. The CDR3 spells CASKGQGAPEAFF. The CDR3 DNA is TGTGCCAGCAAGGGCCAGGGGGCTCCTGAAGCTTTCTTT.

CDR3 DNA sequence: TGTGCCAGCAGTGAACCAGCTCACGGCTATGGCTACACCTTC. The encoded protein is CASSEPAHGYGYTF. The rearrangement uses TRBV25-1 and TRBJ1-2; D gene unclear. CDR3 size: 14 residues. CDR1 and CDR2 from the germline V gene are MGHDK and SYGVNS. Trimming left V 2 bases short and J 4 bases short, with 11 bases between.

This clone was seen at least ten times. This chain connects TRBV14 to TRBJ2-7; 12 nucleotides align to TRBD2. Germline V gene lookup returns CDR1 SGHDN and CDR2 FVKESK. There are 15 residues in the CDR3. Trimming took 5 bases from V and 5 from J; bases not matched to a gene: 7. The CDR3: CASSLWTSGNNEQYF. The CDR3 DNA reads TGTGCCAGCAGCTTATGGACTAGCGGGAACAACGAGCAGTACTTC.

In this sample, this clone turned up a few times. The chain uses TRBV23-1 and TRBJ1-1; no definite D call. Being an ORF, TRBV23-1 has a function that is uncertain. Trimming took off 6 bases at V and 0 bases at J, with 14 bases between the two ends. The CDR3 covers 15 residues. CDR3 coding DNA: TGCGCCAGCAGCCCCCGACGGTTCATGAACACTGAAGCTTTCTTT. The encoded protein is CASSPRRFMNTEAFF.

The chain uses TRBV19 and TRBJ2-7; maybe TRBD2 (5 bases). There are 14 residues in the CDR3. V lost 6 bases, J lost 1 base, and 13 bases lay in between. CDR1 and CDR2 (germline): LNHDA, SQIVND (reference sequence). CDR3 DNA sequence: TGTGCCAGTAGCGCTCGGGGTCAATCCTACGAGCAGTACTTC. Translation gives CASSARGQSYEQYF.

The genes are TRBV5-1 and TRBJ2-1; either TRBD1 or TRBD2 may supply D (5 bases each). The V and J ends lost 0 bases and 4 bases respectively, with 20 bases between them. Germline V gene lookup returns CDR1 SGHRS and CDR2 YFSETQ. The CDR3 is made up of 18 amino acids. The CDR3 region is CASSLADHRGWGYNEQFF. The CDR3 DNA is TGCGCCAGCAGCTTGGCGGATCATCGCGGTTGGGGGTACAATGAGCAGTTCTTC.

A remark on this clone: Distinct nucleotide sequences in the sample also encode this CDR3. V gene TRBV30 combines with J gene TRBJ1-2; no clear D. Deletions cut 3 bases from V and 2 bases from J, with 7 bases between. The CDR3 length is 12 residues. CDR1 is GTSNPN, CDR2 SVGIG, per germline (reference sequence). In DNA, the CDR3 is TGTGCCTGGAGCGACGGCAACTATGGCTACACCTTC. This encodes CAWSDGNYGYTF.

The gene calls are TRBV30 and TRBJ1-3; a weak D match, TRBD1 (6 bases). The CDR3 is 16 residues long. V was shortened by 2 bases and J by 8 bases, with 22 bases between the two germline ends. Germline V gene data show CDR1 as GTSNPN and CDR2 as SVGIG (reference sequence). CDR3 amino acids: CAWSYPDRSPGDTIYF. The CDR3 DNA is TGTGCCTGGAGTTACCCCGACAGGAGCCCGGGGGACACCATATATTTT.

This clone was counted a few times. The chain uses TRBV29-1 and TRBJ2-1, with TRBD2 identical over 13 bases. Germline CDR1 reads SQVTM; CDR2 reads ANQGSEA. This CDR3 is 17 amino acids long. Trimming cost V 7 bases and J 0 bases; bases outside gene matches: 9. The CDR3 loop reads CSGTGTSGAYSYNEQFF. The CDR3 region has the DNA TGCAGCGGTACCGGGACTAGCGGGGCTTACTCCTACAATGAGCAGTTCTTC.

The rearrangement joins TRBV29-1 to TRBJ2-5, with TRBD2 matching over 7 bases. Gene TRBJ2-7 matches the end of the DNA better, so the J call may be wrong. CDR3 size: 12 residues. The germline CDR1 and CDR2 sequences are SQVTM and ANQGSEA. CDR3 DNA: TGCAGCGTTGCGGGGGGTGTCTACGAGCAGTACTTC. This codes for CSVAGGVYEQYF.